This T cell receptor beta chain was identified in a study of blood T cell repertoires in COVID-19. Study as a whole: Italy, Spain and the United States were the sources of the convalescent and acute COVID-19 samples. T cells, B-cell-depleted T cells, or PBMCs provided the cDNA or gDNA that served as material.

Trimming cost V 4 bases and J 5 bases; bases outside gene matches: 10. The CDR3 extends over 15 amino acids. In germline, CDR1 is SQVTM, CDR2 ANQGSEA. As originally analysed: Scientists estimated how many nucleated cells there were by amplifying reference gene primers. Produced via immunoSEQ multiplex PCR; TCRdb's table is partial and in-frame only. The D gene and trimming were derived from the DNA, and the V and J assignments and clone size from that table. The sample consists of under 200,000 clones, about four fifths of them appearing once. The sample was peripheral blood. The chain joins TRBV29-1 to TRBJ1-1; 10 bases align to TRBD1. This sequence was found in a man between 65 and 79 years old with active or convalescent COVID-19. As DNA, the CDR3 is TGCAGCGTTGGACCGGGACAGGGGTTTCGAACTGAAGCTTTCTTT. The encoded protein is CSVGPGQGFRTEAFF.